The next 30 T cell receptor beta chains were all read from a single sample in a study of metastatic and nonmetastatic thyroid tumors. From the PCR reads, TCRdb re-called clones with MiXCR. This sample has under 30,000 clones, with 20% to 25% found just once. The entire patient cohort was treatment-naive prior to thyroid surgery. Specimen: blood. These receptors were collected from a male donor with papillary thyroid cancer or a benign thyroid nodule (not recorded which). Some clones in this sample may be carry-over from other donors' samples.

This clone was seen just once. The rearrangement uses TRBV25-1 and TRBJ2-7; 9 nucleotides line up with TRBD1. Losses at the gene ends were 9 bases for V and 7 bases for J; bases not matched to a gene: 22. Looked up from germline, CDR1 is MGHDK and CDR2 is SYGVNS. The CDR3 runs 17 residues. The CDR3 reads CASIHTLPGQGDKEQYF. CDR3 sequence (DNA): TGTGCCAGTATCCACACTTTACCGGGACAGGGAGACAAAGAGCAGTACTTC.

This clone was counted ten times or more. The chain combines TRBV28 with TRBJ2-1; TRBD2 matches 10 bases. Germline V gives CDR1 MDHEN, CDR2 SYDVKM. Trimming took 6 bases from V and 8 from J; bases not matched to a gene: 10. CDR3 length: 15 residues. CDR3 nucleotide sequence: TGTGCCAGCAGCTCACCGGGACTAGCGTTTCATGAGCAGTTCTTC. This translates into CASSSPGLAFHEQFF. Full variable domain (outside the CDR3, taken from reference TRBV28 and TRBJ2-1): DVKVTQSSRYLVKRTGEKVFLECVQDMDHENMFWYRQDPGLGLRLIYFSYDVKMKEKGDIPEGYSVSREKKERFSLILESASTNQTSMYLCASSSPGLAFHEQFFGPGTRLTVL.

The CDR3 region has the DNA TGCGCCAGCAGCCCGAGGACTAGCGAATACAATGAGCAGTTCTTC. Translation gives CASSPRTSEYNEQFF. The chain links TRBV5-1 to TRBJ2-1; TRBD2 agrees at 9 bases. Germline loops: CDR1 SGHRS, CDR2 YFSETQ. Trimming at V came to 4 bases and at J to 4 bases, leaving 6 bases not matched to a gene. CDR3 length equals 15 residues.

This clone was seen only a few times. The genes are TRBV24-1 and TRBJ2-1; D not resolved. CDR3 size: 12 residues. From germline, CDR1 is KGHDR and CDR2 SFDVKD. The V and J ends lost 8 bases and 10 bases respectively, with 14 bases between them. CDR3 sequence reads: CATKEYHAEQFF. The CDR3 DNA sequence: TGTGCCACCAAGGAATACCATGCGGAGCAGTTCTTC.

This clone occurred many times. The rearrangement joins TRBV24-1 to TRBJ1-1, with D possibly matching TRBD1 (6 bases). The CDR3 spans 12 residues. CDR1 and CDR2 from the germline V gene are KGHDR and SFDVKD. Trimming took off 9 bases at V and 8 bases at J, with 15 bases between the two ends. CDR3 region: CATATEGGEAFF. Here the CDR3 DNA reads TGTGCCACCGCTACCGAGGGGGGAGAAGCTTTCTTT.

This clone was seen many times. The chain is built from TRBV16 and TRBJ2-3; weak D call: TRBD1 (5 bases). This CDR3 spans 16 amino acids. Germline assignment: CDR1 KGHSY and CDR2 FQNENV. Trimming shortened V by 0 bases and J by 0 bases, and 10 bases separated the two germline ends. In DNA, the CDR3 is TGTGCCAGCAGCCAATCGAAGGGGCCTAGCACAGATACGCAGTATTTT. This translates into CASSQSKGPSTDTQYF.

This clone was seen repeatedly, ten times or more. The V and J genes are TRBV30 and TRBJ2-5; D might be TRBD2 (5 bases). Germline V gene data show CDR1 as GTSNPN and CDR2 as SVGIG (reference sequence). This CDR3 contains 17 residues. The ends were cut back, 0 bases at V and 1 base at J, with 18 bases in the middle. CDR3 sequence (DNA): TGTGCCTGGAGTGTACGGGGAAGGGCCCGGGCCCAAGAGACCCAGTACTTC. Translated, it gives CAWSVRGRARAQETQYF.

This clone was detected a few times. Given a much more abundant clone one base away, this may be a read error. At the DNA level, this CDR3 is encoded by other sequences in the same sample as well. The chain is built from TRBV28 and TRBJ1-5; 8 bases match TRBD1. Germline V lookup: CDR1 MDHEN, CDR2 SYDVKM. The CDR3 has 15 amino acids. The CDR3 sequence is CASSLRGQGNQPQHF. The CDR3 DNA is TGCGCCAGCAGCCTCAGGGGGCAGGGCAATCAGCCTCAGCATTTT.

There are many counts of this clone. The chain is built from TRBV7-9 and TRBJ2-3; D is possibly TRBD1 (7 bases). CDR3 length: 16 amino acids. In germline, CDR1 is SEHNR, CDR2 FQNEAQ (reference sequence). Trimming stripped 1 base from V and 3 bases from J, with 14 bases between. The CDR3 nucleotides are TGTGCCAGCAGCTTAGGGGTGGAGGGGGCAACAGATACGCAGTATTTT. Residues: CASSLGVEGATDTQYF. Full variable domain (outside the CDR3, taken from reference TRBV7-9 and TRBJ2-3): DTGVSQNPRHKITKRGQNVTFRCDPISEHNRLYWYRQTLGQGPEFLTYFQNEAQLEKSRLLSDRFSAERPKGSFSTLEIQRTEQGDSAMYLCASSLGVEGATDTQYFGPGTRLTVL.

By proportion, this clone is medium-sized. The chain joins TRBV5-1 to TRBJ2-7; 12 bases line up with TRBD2. The germline gives CDR1 SGHRS, CDR2 YFSETQ. With 7 bases clipped from V and 2 bases from J, the junction kept 1 base outside the gene matches. The CDR3 loop spans 13 amino acids. The CDR3 loop reads CASSSGRAYEQYF. The CDR3 coding sequence is TGCGCCAGCTCTAGCGGGAGGGCCTACGAGCAGTACTTC.

On this clone: An end of the junction does not agree with germline; a read error may underlie this. CDR3 bases: TGTGCCATCAGCTTAGACCGACCCGCCGGGGAGACCCAGTACTTC. It codes for CAISLDRPAGETQYF. The rearrangement uses TRBV5-4 and TRBJ2-5, with D unresolved. The CDR3 has 15 amino acids. In germline, CDR1 is SGHNT, CDR2 YYREEE (reference sequence).

This clone has at least ten counts. V and J are TRBV5-5 and TRBJ1-5; D perhaps matches TRBD1 (5 bases). V shed 4 bases and J shed 1 base, with 15 bases lying between them. The CDR3 contains 16 residues. Germline V lookup: CDR1 SGHKS, CDR2 YYEKEE (reference sequence). The CDR3 DNA is TGTGCCAGCAGCCCGAGGGGATCGGGGAGCAATCAGCCCCAGCATTTT. Encoded protein: CASSPRGSGSNQPQHF.

The chain uses TRBV30 and TRBJ1-5; unclear D gene. The CDR3 runs to 17 residues. Looked up from germline, CDR1 is GTSNPN and CDR2 is SVGIG (reference sequence). V was cut by 4 bases and J by 2 bases, with 21 bases left in between. CDR3 coding DNA: TGTGCCTGGATTGTACGAGGCGGAGGATTGGGCAATCAGCCCCAGCATTTT. This gives the protein CAWIVRGGGLGNQPQHF.

This clone is medium-sized in the sample. The chain carries TRBV30 and TRBJ2-2, with TRBD2 identical over 9 bases. The CDR3 is 17 residues long. The germline gives CDR1 GTSNPN, CDR2 SVGIG (reference sequence). V lost 1 base, J lost 7 bases, and 13 bases stayed unmatched. CDR3: CAWSAPGLASVNGELFF. The DNA for the CDR3 is TGTGCCTGGAGTGCCCCGGGACTAGCTTCGGTCAACGGGGAGCTGTTTTTT.

This clone has ten or more counts. The chain uses TRBV6-1 and TRBJ2-5; TRBD2 is a possible D gene (6 bases). The CDR3 covers 14 residues. In germline, CDR1 is MNHNS, CDR2 SASEGT. V lost 5 bases to trimming and J lost 7 bases, with 17 bases between them. The CDR3 is CASSSGLKQGTQYF. The CDR3 coding sequence is TGTGCCAGCAGTTCGGGACTGAAGCAGGGGACCCAGTACTTC.

A few counts support this clone. The chain links TRBV27 to TRBJ1-1; no firm D call. CDR1 and CDR2 (germline): MNHEY, SMNVEV (reference sequence). The length of the CDR3 is 15 residues. Deletions cut 3 bases from V and 0 bases from J, with 11 bases between. Written as DNA, the CDR3 is TGTGCCAGCAGTTTGCTTCTCCCGCTGAACACTGAAGCTTTCTTT. As protein: CASSLLLPLNTEAFF.

Comment on this clone: At one of its ends the junction is not consistent with the germline gene, which may arise from a read error. The chain uses TRBV27 and TRBJ2-3; D not resolved. CDR1 is MNHEY, CDR2 SMNVEV, per germline (reference sequence). CDR3 length: 14 residues. CDR3 sequence (DNA): TGTGCCATCTGTTTATGGGCCTCCCAAGATAAGCAGTATTTT. This gives the protein CAICLWASQDKQYF.

This clone occurred many times. This chain connects TRBV5-6 to TRBJ1-3, with D perhaps TRBD1 (6 bases). This CDR3 region has 16 residues. Trimming removed 3 bases at V and 8 bases at J, with 21 bases between. Germline V gene sequence: CDR1 SGHDT, CDR2 YYEEEE. CDR3 DNA: TGTGCCAGCAGCTCCATCCAAAAGGGGAAGGGGGACACCATATATTTT. Amino acids: CASSSIQKGKGDTIYF.

The chain combines TRBV7-2 with TRBJ2-2; 7 nucleotides agree with TRBD1. Germline values: CDR1 SGHTA, CDR2 FQGNSA. V lost 4 bases to trimming and J lost 1 base; unmatched junction nucleotides: 3. This CDR3 contains 15 residues. CDR3 protein: CASSSRQGNTGELFF. DNA of the CDR3: TGTGCCAGCAGCTCAAGACAGGGGAACACCGGGGAGCTGTTTTTT.

This clone was counted many times. This rearrangement joins TRBV5-1 to TRBJ2-3; TRBD1 is a possible D gene (5 bases). There are 15 residues in the CDR3. Per germline, CDR1 SGHRS and CDR2 YFSETQ. Between the trimmed V and J ends, which lost 4 bases and 1 base, there was a span of 13 bases. Here the CDR3 DNA reads TGCGCCAGCAGCATTCAGGGATTAGGCACAGATACGCAGTATTTT. It codes for CASSIQGLGTDTQYF.

This clone showed up many times. This chain uses TRBV5-1 with TRBJ2-5; no definite D call. From germline, CDR1 is SGHRS and CDR2 YFSETQ. Trimming removed 0 bases at V and 2 bases at J, with 5 bases between. The length of the CDR3 is 13 residues. CDR3: CASSLEVQETQYF. The CDR3 DNA is TGCGCCAGCAGCTTGGAAGTGCAAGAGACCCAGTACTTC.

The chain links TRBV18 to TRBJ2-7, with D maybe TRBD2 (6 bases). V shed 3 bases and J shed 6 bases, with 18 bases lying between them. Germline-derived CDR1 and CDR2 are KGHSH and LQKENI. The CDR3 runs to 15 residues. The CDR3 DNA sequence: TGTGCCAGCTCACCCGTAGCGGTGGGGGTAGTCGAGCAGTACTTC. This translates into CASSPVAVGVVEQYF.

As for this clone: Since the CDR3 does not end with the conserved phenylalanine or tryptophan, this likely comes from a read error. No DNA is shown, since the ends of the CDR3 on it are uncertain; the CDR3 is the one TCRdb lists. The chain couples TRBV28 to TRBJ1-1. From its first to its last residue, the CDR3 has 12 amino acids. The germline gives CDR1 MDHEN, CDR2 SYDVKM. The CDR3 sequence: CASSFLGTEAIV.

Points on this clone: The junction departs from the called germline gene at one end, perhaps through a read error. This rearrangement joins TRBV6-2 or TRBV6-3 to TRBJ1-5; D possibly corresponds to TRBD1 (5 bases). CDR1 is MNHEY, CDR2 SVGEGT, per germline. This CDR3 comprises 15 residues. The chain's CDR3 is CASSYAGRGNQPQHF. The CDR3 DNA follows: TGTGCCAGCAGTTACGCGGGGAGGGGCAATCAGCCACAGCATTTT.

This clone was recorded at least ten times. The chain joins TRBV18 to TRBJ1-3; D remains ambiguous. Trimming took 0 bases from V and 0 from J, leaving 9 bases between them. From germline, CDR1 is KGHSH and CDR2 LQKENI. The CDR3 runs 16 residues. This chain's CDR3 is CASSPPELASGNTIYF. Here the CDR3 DNA reads TGTGCCAGCTCACCACCGGAATTGGCCTCTGGAAACACCATATATTTT.

There are a few counts of this clone. V is TRBV28 and J is TRBJ2-7; 14 nucleotides line up with TRBD2. CDR1 and CDR2 from the germline V gene are MDHEN and SYDVKM. The CDR3 spans 14 residues. The trim removed 7 bases at V and 9 bases at J, leaving 8 bases unmatched. CDR3 sequence (DNA): TGTGCCAGCACCCCGGGACTAGCGGGAGAAGGGCAGTACTTC. Translating gives CASTPGLAGEGQYF.

This clone was detected a few times. The genes are TRBV6-1 and TRBJ1-2; 9 bases align to TRBD1. Losses at the gene ends were 5 bases for V and 4 bases for J; bases not matched to a gene: 8. Germline V gives CDR1 MNHNS, CDR2 SASEGT. The CDR3 runs 15 residues. The CDR3 reads CASSPTGGAFYGYTF. The CDR3 DNA is TGTGCCAGCAGTCCTACAGGGGGCGCCTTCTATGGCTACACCTTC.

In regard to this clone: It may be a read error: a sequence one base away is much more abundant. The chain couples TRBV9 to TRBJ2-5; possible D gene TRBD1, 6 bases. The last part of the DNA fits TRBJ2-1 better; the J call may be wrong. CDR1 SGDLS and CDR2 YYNGEE come from the germline V gene. The length of the CDR3 is 14 residues. DNA of the CDR3: TGTGCCAGCAGCCCAGGGGACGATACTGAGACCCAGTTCTTC. Translating it yields CASSPGDDTETQFF.

This clone was seen repeatedly, ten times or more. The V gene is TRBV20-1, the J gene TRBJ2-5; TRBD2 aligns across 11 bases. V shed 2 bases and J 2 bases; nucleotides not matched to a gene: 7. Germline-derived CDR1 and CDR2 are DFQATT and SNEGSKA (reference sequence). The CDR3 extends over 16 amino acids. CDR3 loop: CSARLAGGAPQETQYF. The CDR3 DNA reads as TGCAGTGCTAGACTAGCGGGGGGAGCGCCTCAAGAGACCCAGTACTTC.

This clone was observed at least ten times. The chain has TRBV28 and TRBJ1-1; D is unclear. Per the germline V gene, CDR1 is MDHEN and CDR2 is SYDVKM. There are 13 residues in the CDR3. The V end was cut by 3 bases, the J end by 0 bases, with 5 bases between. The DNA for the CDR3 is TGTGCCAGCAGTTTCGCCCTGAACACTGAAGCTTTCTTT. Its translation is CASSFALNTEAFF.